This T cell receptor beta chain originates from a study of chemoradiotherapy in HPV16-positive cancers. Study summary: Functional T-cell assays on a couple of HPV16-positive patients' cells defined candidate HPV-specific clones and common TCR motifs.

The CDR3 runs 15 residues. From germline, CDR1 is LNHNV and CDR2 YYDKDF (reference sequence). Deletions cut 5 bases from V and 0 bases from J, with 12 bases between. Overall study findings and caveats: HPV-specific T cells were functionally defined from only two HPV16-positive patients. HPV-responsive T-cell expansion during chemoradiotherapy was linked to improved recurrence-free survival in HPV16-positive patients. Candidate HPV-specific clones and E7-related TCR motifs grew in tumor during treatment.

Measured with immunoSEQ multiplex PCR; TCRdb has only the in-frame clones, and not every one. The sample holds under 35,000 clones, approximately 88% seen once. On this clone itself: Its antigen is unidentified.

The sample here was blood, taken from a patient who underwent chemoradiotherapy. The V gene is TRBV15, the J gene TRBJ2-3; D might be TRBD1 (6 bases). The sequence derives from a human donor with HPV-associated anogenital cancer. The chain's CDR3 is CATSPDRSSTDTQYF. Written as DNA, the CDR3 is TGTGCCACCAGCCCTGACAGGTCGAGCACAGATACGCAGTATTTT.